This is a list of T cell receptor beta chains from one sample in a study of OX40 agonist ivuxolimab in advanced cancers. The repertoire was sequenced with immunoSEQ multiplex PCR; TCRdb's copy has only in-frame clones and lacks some. Among 65,000 to 80,000 clones, approximately 90% were seen once, and the ten largest hold around 0.4%. Material: CD4+ or CD8+ T cells sorted from blood, obtained in a trial of the OX40 agonist ivuxolimab. These receptors were collected from an adult with an advanced solid tumor such as melanoma, head and neck, liver or kidney cancer. The CDR3 runs from the conserved cysteine through the conserved F or W. The D gene is left open where the match is weak. Size values are once, few and many counts, or a class for expanded clones, and some rows have none.

d_call j_call clone_size v_call cdr3_aa cdr3_nt
NA TRBJ2-1 NA TRBV30 CAWSVLKEQFF TGTGCCTGGAGTGTACTGAAGGAGCAGTTCTTC
TRBD1 TRBJ1-5 few TRBV10-3 CAISEGQGRGQPQHF TGTGCCATCAGTGAAGGACAGGGTAGGGGTCAGCCCCAGCATTTT
NA TRBJ1-4 once TRBV15 CATSGVLRRDEKLFF TGTGCCACCAGCGGAGTACTCAGGAGAGATGAAAAACTGTTTTTT
NA TRBJ2-7 few TRBV5-3 CARSDTGYEQYF TGTGCCAGAAGCGACACAGGGTACGAGCAGTACTTC
NA TRBJ1-2 NA TRBV6-1 CASSGDMRGYTF TGTGCCAGCAGCGGGGATATGCGGGGCTACACCTTC
NA TRBJ1-1 NA TRBV21-1 CASSKAGQGPIMNTEAFF TGTGCCAGCAGCAAAGCCGGACAGGGGCCGATTATGAACACTGAAGCTTTCTTT
TRBD2 TRBJ2-5 NA TRBV5-1 CASSSGVAGEETQYF TGCGCCAGCAGCTCCGGGGTAGCGGGAGAAGAGACCCAGTACTTC
NA TRBJ2-7 NA TRBV7-9 CATLGPYEQYF TGTGCCACGTTGGGCCCCTACGAGCAGTACTTC
NA TRBJ2-2 NA TRBV9 CASSVAGRGNTGELFF TGTGCCAGCAGCGTAGCCGGGAGAGGAAACACCGGGGAGCTGTTTTTT
TRBD1 TRBJ2-5 NA TRBV9 CASQGGTLPSETQYF TGTGCCAGTCAAGGGGGCACCTTACCATCGGAGACCCAGTACTTC
NA TRBJ2-3 NA TRBV6-4 CASSRNPSVGGGTQYF TGTGCCAGCAGCAGGAACCCCAGCGTGGGTGGAGGGACGCAGTATTTT
TRBD2 TRBJ2-7 NA TRBV18 CASSRTGLAGRYEQYF TGTGCCAGCTCACGGACGGGACTAGCGGGAAGATACGAGCAGTACTTC
TRBD2 TRBJ2-5 NA TRBV11-2 CASSVTSGSGETQYF TGTGCCAGCAGCGTGACTAGCGGGAGCGGAGAGACCCAGTACTTC
NA TRBJ1-4 NA TRBV6-5 CASRSFTTNEKLFF TGTGCCAGCAGATCCTTCACAACTAATGAAAAACTGTTTTTT
NA TRBJ2-5 NA TRBV5-1 CASSGNRGETQYF TGCGCCAGCAGCGGAAACCGAGGGGAGACCCAGTACTTC
NA TRBJ2-7 NA TRBV11-2 CASSLGSSYEQYF TGTGCCAGCAGCTTAGGCAGCTCCTACGAGCAGTACTTC
TRBD2 TRBJ2-3 NA TRBV25-1 CASSPGLAGGTDTQYF TGTGCCAGCAGCCCCGGACTAGCGGGAGGGACAGATACGCAGTATTTT
TRBD2 TRBJ2-2 NA TRBV29-1 CSVEGTSGIGFGELFF TGCAGCGTTGAGGGGACTAGCGGGATCGGTTTCGGGGAGCTGTTTTTT
NA TRBJ2-5 NA TRBV11-3 CASNDGGGWETQYF TGTGCCAGCAACGATGGAGGGGGATGGGAGACCCAGTACTTC
TRBD1 TRBJ2-7 NA TRBV5-8 CASSLEGTAYSYEQYF TGTGCCAGCAGCTTGGAGGGGACAGCCTACTCCTACGAGCAGTACTTC
NA TRBJ2-2 NA TRBV6-5 CVCRYNTGELFF TGTGTCTGCAGGTACAACACCGGGGAGCTGTTTTTT
NA TRBJ1-2 NA TRBV28 CASRLSGTSGGYTF TGTGCCAGCAGACTCTCCGGGACGAGTGGGGGCTACACCTTC
TRBD2 TRBJ2-1 NA TRBV10-1 CASSESKAGLNEQFF TGCGCCAGCAGTGAGTCCAAAGCGGGGCTCAATGAGCAGTTCTTC
NA TRBJ2-5 NA TRBV29-1 CSVVARGVQETQYF TGCAGCGTTGTAGCCAGGGGCGTCCAAGAGACTCAGTACTTC
NA TRBJ1-2 NA TRBV19 CASRLVGGSGYTF TGTGCCAGTAGATTGGTGGGGGGCTCTGGCTACACCTTC
NA TRBJ2-7 NA TRBV7-9 CASSRDRTSYEQYF TGTGCCAGCAGCCGCGACAGGACCTCCTACGAGCAGTACTTC
NA TRBJ2-7 NA TRBV6-5 CASSYCEGGCEQYF TGTGCCAGCAGTTACTGCGAGGGAGGTTGCGAGCAGTACTTC
NA TRBJ1-1 once TRBV11-2 CASSPEFAEAFF TGTGCCAGCAGCCCAGAATTCGCTGAAGCTTTCTTT
TRBD1 TRBJ1-1 NA TRBV27 CASRAGNRGLNTEAFF TGTGCCAGCAGGGCCGGAAACAGGGGCTTGAACACTGAAGCTTTCTTT
TRBD1 TRBJ2-1 once TRBV10-3 CAISSGQGLGDEQFF TGTGCCATCAGCTCGGGACAGGGGCTTGGCGATGAGCAGTTCTTC
TRBD2 TRBJ2-1 NA TRBV5-6 CASSAAGTSINEQFF TGTGCCAGCAGCGCGGCCGGGACTAGCATTAATGAGCAGTTCTTC
TRBD1 TRBJ2-7 NA TRBV6-7 CASSWDRESYEQYF TGTGCCAGCAGTTGGGACAGGGAGTCCTACGAGCAGTACTTC
NA TRBJ2-3 NA TRBV19 CASSTVFTDTQYF TGTGCCAGTAGTACGGTATTCACAGATACGCAGTATTTT
NA TRBJ1-4 NA TRBV19 CASLDPSGTNEKLFF TGTGCCTCCTTAGACCCTTCCGGGACTAATGAAAAACTGTTTTTT
NA TRBJ2-2 NA TRBV7-2 CASSPDRANTGELFF TGTGCCAGCAGCCCGGACAGAGCGAACACCGGGGAGCTGTTTTTT
NA TRBJ1-4 NA TRBV5-5 CASSWEGEKLFF TGTGCCAGCAGCTGGGAGGGGGAAAAACTGTTTTTT
TRBD2 TRBJ2-5 NA TRBV5-1 CASSPGEGSARAQYF TGCGCCAGCAGCCCGGGGGAGGGCTCCGCGAGGGCCCAGTACTTC
NA TRBJ2-7 NA TRBV28 CASSFPGRGEQYF TGTGCCAGCAGTTTTCCCGGCCGGGGCGAGCAGTACTTC
TRBD2 TRBJ2-3 NA TRBV7-2 CASSISGGRVADTQYF TGTGCCAGCAGCATCTCAGGCGGGAGGGTGGCAGATACGCAGTATTTT
NA TRBJ1-1 NA TRBV25-1 CASSDKVNTEAFF TGTGCCAGCAGTGATAAGGTGAACACTGAAGCTTTCTTT
TRBD2 TRBJ2-3 NA TRBV9 CASSVDVTGGIDTQYF TGTGCCAGCAGCGTAGACGTGACGGGAGGGATAGATACGCAGTATTTT
NA TRBJ2-5 NA TRBV2 CASNEDWGLQYF TGTGCCAGCAACGAAGACTGGGGACTCCAGTACTTC
TRBD2 TRBJ2-7 NA TRBV10-3 CAIGLAGNEQYF TGTGCCATCGGACTAGCGGGAAACGAGCAGTACTTC
NA TRBJ2-7 NA TRBV7-2 CASSRSGGEQYF TGTGCCAGCAGCCGAAGTGGGGGGGAGCAGTACTTC
NA TRBJ1-5 once TRBV19 CASSIGGQGFSSNQPQHF TGTGCCAGTAGTATAGGGGGCCAAGGGTTTTCGAGCAATCAGCCCCAGCATTTT
TRBD2 TRBJ2-1 NA TRBV11-3 CASSLLGSGRGNEQFF TGTGCCAGCAGCTTACTCGGTAGCGGGAGGGGGAATGAGCAGTTCTTC
TRBD2 TRBJ2-5 NA TRBV5-1 CASSQWGSGGYQETQYF TGCGCCAGCAGCCAATGGGGTAGCGGGGGGTACCAAGAGACCCAGTACTTC
NA TRBJ2-6 NA TRBV19 CASSQLTSGANVLTF TGTGCCAGTTCACAGCTGACATCTGGGGCCAACGTCCTGACTTTC
NA TRBJ2-2 NA TRBV6-1 CASSEIANTGELFF TGTGCCAGCAGCGAAATAGCCAACACCGGGGAGCTGTTTTTT
NA TRBJ2-7 NA TRBV6-5 CASSYGGQGGHEQYF TGTGCCAGCAGTTACGGGGGGCAGGGTGGCCACGAGCAGTACTTC